These 27 T cell receptor beta chains share one sample of origin, sequenced in a study of CD8 T cells in ankylosing spondylitis. TCRdb used MiXCR to reprocess the 5' RACE reads, holding one entry per CDR3 protein. In the table there are about 30,000 distinct CDR3 sequences, around 5.2% of which are singletons. Sequencing was carried out using blood, either unsorted or a sorted T cell fraction (not recorded which). The source is a female donor with ankylosing spondylitis or in good health (not recorded which).

This clonotype was recorded a few times. The chain recombines TRBV9 with TRBJ2-2; the D is unclear. The V end was cut by 0 bases, the J end by 1 base, with 7 bases between. Per the germline V gene, CDR1 is SGDLS and CDR2 is YYNGEE. This CDR3 comprises 15 residues. The CDR3 is CASSVVTQNTGELFF. The CDR3, as DNA: TGTGCCAGCAGCGTAGTGACTCAGAACACCGGGGAGCTGTTTTTT.

At least ten counts were recorded for this clonotype. The chain couples TRBV9 to TRBJ1-2; possible D gene TRBD1, 5 bases. CDR1 and CDR2 (germline): SGDLS, YYNGEE. V was pared by 0 bases and J by 8 bases, with 11 bases between. The length of the CDR3 is 13 residues. CDR3 sequence reads: CASSVGLGLGYTF. Here the CDR3 DNA reads TGTGCCAGCAGCGTAGGCTTGGGACTCGGCTACACCTTC.

Many counts were recorded for this clonotype. The chain employs TRBV9 and TRBJ2-3; D remains ambiguous. CDR3 size: 14 residues. Germline assignment: CDR1 SGDLS and CDR2 YYNGEE. V lost 3 bases, J lost 5 bases, and 13 bases lay in between. CDR3 in amino acids: CASSEGAVRDTQYF. CDR3 DNA sequence: TGTGCCAGCAGCGAAGGAGCAGTCAGAGATACGCAGTATTTT. Drawing the rest from reference TRBV9 and TRBJ2-3, the complete variable domain is DSGVTQTPKHLITATGQRVTLRCSPRSGDLSVYWYQQSLDQGLQFLIQYYNGEERAKGNILERFSAQQFPDLHSELNLSSLELGDSALYFCASSEGAVRDTQYFGPGTRLTVL.

This clonotype was counted at least ten times. The genes are TRBV9 and TRBJ2-3, with 7 bases identical to TRBD1. The V gene's germline CDR1 is SGDLS and CDR2 YYNGEE. The trim removed 4 bases at V and 1 base at J, leaving 9 bases unmatched. The CDR3 covers 16 residues. The CDR3 DNA follows: TGTGCCAGCAGCCCTCCGGGGACAGCGGGCACAGATACGCAGTATTTT. As protein: CASSPPGTAGTDTQYF. Looking up the rest from reference TRBV9 and TRBJ2-3 gives the full variable domain: DSGVTQTPKHLITATGQRVTLRCSPRSGDLSVYWYQQSLDQGLQFLIQYYNGEERAKGNILERFSAQQFPDLHSELNLSSLELGDSALYFCASSPPGTAGTDTQYFGPGTRLTVL.

The J gene is TRBJ1-5, the V gene TRBV7-4; D gene unclear. The V end lost 4 bases, the J end lost 7 bases, and 23 bases lay between the germline ends. This CDR3 spans 17 amino acids. In germline, CDR1 is SGHVT, CDR2 SQSDAQ. CDR3 DNA sequence: TGTGCCAGCAGCTCCCAAGGCTGGGCGGCTGCAAGACAGCCCCAGCATTTT. This gives the protein CASSSQGWAAARQPQHF.

This clonotype was detected only a few times. This chain joins TRBV9 and TRBJ2-3; D unresolved. Per the germline V gene, CDR1 is SGDLS and CDR2 is YYNGEE. The CDR3 contains 13 residues. The V end was cut by 0 bases, the J end by 1 base, with 3 bases between. The CDR3 protein is CASSVDRTDTQYF. The CDR3 DNA reads as TGTGCCAGCAGCGTAGATCGCACAGATACGCAGTATTTT. Together with reference TRBV9 and TRBJ2-3, the CDR3 gives the full variable domain: DSGVTQTPKHLITATGQRVTLRCSPRSGDLSVYWYQQSLDQGLQFLIQYYNGEERAKGNILERFSAQQFPDLHSELNLSSLELGDSALYFCASSVDRTDTQYFGPGTRLTVL.

This clonotype was observed many times. This chain connects TRBV9 to TRBJ2-3; D is unclear. The CDR3 has 18 residues. Trimming removed 2 bases at V and 2 bases at J, with 21 bases between. Germline V CDR1 and CDR2: SGDLS, YYNGEE. In nucleotides, the CDR3 is TGTGCCAGCAGCGTCCTTGGGCCGACCCCTTCCATCACAGATACGCAGTATTTT. Encoded protein: CASSVLGPTPSITDTQYF.

This clonotype was counted ten times or more. The chain joins TRBV9 to TRBJ2-5, with 7 bases aligning to TRBD2. The CDR3 consists of 13 residues. The germline CDR1 and CDR2 sequences are SGDLS and YYNGEE. V lost 3 bases to trimming and J lost 2 bases; unmatched junction nucleotides: 1. CDR3 DNA sequence: TGTGCCAGCAGCGGTAGCGGGCAAGAGACCCAGTACTTC. Encoded protein: CASSGSGQETQYF.

This clonotype was observed many times. V is TRBV9 and J is TRBJ2-5, with TRBD2 as a possible D gene (6 bases). V gave up 0 bases and J gave up 1 base, with 19 bases separating them. Per the germline V gene, CDR1 is SGDLS and CDR2 is YYNGEE. CDR3 length: 18 residues. CDR3 nucleotides: TGTGCCAGCAGCGTAGGTATGGTTAGCGGTAGGTTCCAAGAGACCCAGTACTTC. This codes for CASSVGMVSGRFQETQYF.

This clonotype was counted many times. The rearrangement uses TRBV9 and TRBJ2-3, with 11 bases fitting TRBD2. Germline lookup yields CDR1 SGDLS and CDR2 YYNGEE. The CDR3 has 17 residues. Trimming at V came to 1 base and at J to 2 bases, leaving 6 bases not matched to a gene. Here the CDR3 reads CASSVTSGGTYTDTQYF. As DNA, the CDR3 is TGTGCCAGCAGCGTAACTAGCGGGGGAACTTACACAGATACGCAGTATTTT.

This clonotype has only a few counts. CDR3 nucleotides: TGTGCCAGCAGTTACCCCGGAAGCTCCTACAATGAGCAGTTCTTC. It codes for CASSYPGSSYNEQFF. The chain combines TRBV6-5 with TRBJ2-1; D not resolved. Germline V CDR1 and CDR2: MNHEY, SVGAGI. This CDR3 is built from 15 residues. V shed 2 bases and J shed 0 bases, with 8 bases lying between them.

The chain links TRBV9 to TRBJ2-1, with TRBD1 identical over 8 bases. The CDR3 runs to 15 residues. Germline assignment: CDR1 SGDLS and CDR2 YYNGEE. Germline trimming cut 4 bases from V and 3 bases from J; bases unmatched to any gene: 6. CDR3 nucleotide sequence: TGTGCCAGCAGCCTCACGGGACAGGTCTACAATGAGCAGTTCTTC. It is translated as CASSLTGQVYNEQFF.

Here the CDR3 reads CASSLGQGGQPQHF. DNA of the CDR3: TGTGCCAGCAGCCTCGGACAGGGTGGCCAGCCCCAGCATTTT. The rearrangement joins TRBV9 to TRBJ1-5; 8 nucleotides align to TRBD1. The CDR3 is 14 residues long. Germline CDR1 is SGDLS and CDR2 is YYNGEE. The V gene end was trimmed by 4 bases and the J gene end by 7 bases; junction bases not matched to a gene: 7.

About this clonotype itself: A read error is possible here, since a much larger clone lies one base away. The rearrangement links TRBV9 to TRBJ2-1; 9 positions match TRBD1. This CDR3 region has 15 residues. Germline loops: CDR1 SGDLS, CDR2 YYNGEE. Trimming at V came to 4 bases and at J to 1 base, leaving 3 bases not matched to a gene. In DNA, the CDR3 is TGTGCCAGCAGCACCGGGACAGGGTCCTACAATGAGCAGTTCTTC. This encodes CASSTGTGSYNEQFF. Complete variable domain (other parts from reference TRBV9 and TRBJ2-1): DSGVTQTPKHLITATGQRVTLRCSPRSGDLSVYWYQQSLDQGLQFLIQYYNGEERAKGNILERFSAQQFPDLHSELNLSSLELGDSALYFCASSTGTGSYNEQFFGPGTRLTVL.

This clonotype was counted at least ten times. This rearrangement joins TRBV9 to TRBJ2-5; a weak D match, TRBD2 (7 bases). The CDR3 spans 15 residues. V was clipped by 2 bases and J by 1 base, with 12 bases between them. The germline gives CDR1 SGDLS, CDR2 YYNGEE. CDR3 DNA: TGTGCCAGCAGCGTTCTAGGGGGGGGCCAAGAGACCCAGTACTTC. It codes for CASSVLGGGQETQYF.

Ten or more counts support this clonotype. The chain joins TRBV9 to TRBJ2-6, with 10 bases lining up with TRBD1. Germline-derived CDR1 and CDR2 are SGDLS and YYNGEE. J gave up 0 bases and V 4 bases, and 4 bases lay outside the gene matches. The CDR3 totals 17 residues. The CDR3 DNA reads as TGTGCCAGCAGCCCTCGGACAGGGGGCTCTGGGGCCAACGTCCTGACTTTC. Translation gives CASSPRTGGSGANVLTF.

This clonotype has at least ten counts. The chain recombines TRBV9 with TRBJ2-1; 9 bases fit TRBD2. Trimming at V came to 3 bases and at J to 9 bases, leaving 16 bases not matched to a gene. The CDR3 extends over 17 amino acids. Per germline, CDR1 SGDLS and CDR2 YYNGEE. This chain's CDR3 is CASSDKREAGGRGEQFF. Here the CDR3 DNA reads TGTGCCAGCAGCGACAAGCGGGAGGCCGGAGGGCGTGGTGAGCAGTTCTTC.

The chain recombines TRBV9 with TRBJ1-1, with D maybe TRBD1 (6 bases). Germline values: CDR1 SGDLS, CDR2 YYNGEE. This CDR3 spans 14 amino acids. V was clipped by 2 bases and J by 3 bases, with 11 bases between them. CDR3 residues: CASSVRTEHTEAFF. DNA for the CDR3: TGTGCCAGCAGCGTTCGGACAGAACACACTGAAGCTTTCTTT.

There are many counts of this clonotype. The J gene is TRBJ2-7, the V gene TRBV9, with TRBD2 matching 8 bases. The CDR3 consists of 15 residues. Germline V CDR1 and CDR2: SGDLS, YYNGEE. The V gene end was trimmed by 1 base and the J gene end by 3 bases; junction bases not matched to a gene: 6. CDR3 nucleotide sequence: TGTGCCAGCAGCGTATCGGCTAGCGGGCGCTACGAGCAGTACTTC. Its translation is CASSVSASGRYEQYF.

V usage is TRBV9 and J usage is TRBJ2-1; D unclear. CDR1 and CDR2 from the germline V gene are SGDLS and YYNGEE. The CDR3 runs 13 residues. With 3 bases removed from V and 3 bases from J, the gap between germline ends came to 7 bases. The CDR3 spells CASSGAVYNEQFF. In DNA, the CDR3 is TGTGCCAGCAGCGGAGCAGTCTACAATGAGCAGTTCTTC.

The chain joins TRBV21-1 to TRBJ1-2; whether TRBD1, the table's D call, matches the DNA was not checked. TRBV21-1 is a pseudogene locus. The CDR3 has 14 residues. The CDR3 loop is CASSKRRDRVGYTF. In nucleotides, the CDR3 is TGTGCCAGCAGCAAAAGGCGGGACAGGGTTGGCTACACCTTC.

This clonotype was recorded at least ten times. The chain couples TRBV9 to TRBJ2-3; D may correspond to TRBD1 or TRBD2 (5 bases each). The CDR3 is 17 residues long. Germline assignment: CDR1 SGDLS and CDR2 YYNGEE. V dropped 4 bases and J dropped 2 bases, with 20 bases sitting between them. In DNA, the CDR3 is TGTGCCAGCAGCCCCCGGGACCGGAGGACCTACACAGATACGCAGTATTTT. Translating gives CASSPRDRRTYTDTQYF.

Notes on this clonotype: This may stem from a read error, because a much larger clone lies one nucleotide away. Likely a read error: the CDR3 ends without its conserved phenylalanine or tryptophan. J is TRBJ1-1 and V is TRBV9, with unresolved D. The CDR3 length is 13 residues. Germline loops: CDR1 SGDLS, CDR2 YYNGEE. With 2 bases removed from V and 3 bases from J, the gap between germline ends came to 8 bases. For the CDR3, the DNA is TGTGCCAGCAGCGTTAGGGCAGACACTGAAGCTTTCTTA. Protein sequence: CASSVRADTEAFL.

This clonotype appeared many times. The chain joins TRBV9 to TRBJ2-2, with 7 bases identical to TRBD1. The V gene end was trimmed by 3 bases and the J gene end by 3 bases; junction bases not matched to a gene: 8. CDR3 length: 16 residues. Germline CDR1 reads SGDLS; CDR2 reads YYNGEE. CDR3 region: CASSERQGGDTGELFF. The CDR3 DNA follows: TGTGCCAGCAGCGAGCGACAGGGTGGGGACACCGGGGAGCTGTTTTTT.

This clonotype is medium-sized within its sample. The chain uses TRBV9 and TRBJ1-3, with a possible D match to TRBD1 (6 bases). This CDR3 has 16 amino acids. Germline assignment: CDR1 SGDLS and CDR2 YYNGEE. Trimming left V 2 bases short and J 7 bases short, with 19 bases between. This chain's CDR3 is CASSVGGRAMGNTIYF. The CDR3 nucleotides are TGTGCCAGCAGCGTCGGGGGCAGGGCCATGGGGAACACCATATATTTT.

This clonotype was counted ten times or more. The genes are TRBV9 and TRBJ1-1; 9 bases fit TRBD1. Germline CDR1 and CDR2: SGDLS and YYNGEE. V shed 3 bases, J shed 3 bases, and the junction held 3 bases outside the gene matches. This CDR3 is built from 14 residues. The CDR3 region has the DNA TGTGCCAGCAGCGAACGGACAGGGGACACTGAAGCTTTCTTT. It specifies CASSERTGDTEAFF.

This clonotype was picked up many times. The chain carries TRBV9 and TRBJ1-5, with D maybe TRBD1 (5 bases). Germline CDR1 is SGDLS and CDR2 is YYNGEE. This CDR3 is built from 12 residues. V was pared by 4 bases and J by 9 bases, with 11 bases between. The DNA for the CDR3 is TGTGCCAGCAGCTCGGGGGACCGGCCCCAGCATTTT. This encodes CASSSGDRPQHF.